Reported below is one T cell receptor beta chain. Profiled with immunoSEQ multiplex PCR; TCRdb holds only in-frame clones, not every one. This table holds about 40,000 clones, roughly 90% found once. This specimen belongs to a study of control samples from healthy donors and cancer patients. CDR1 is MNHEY, CDR2 SMNVEV, per germline (reference sequence). V was pared by 5 bases and J by 3 bases, with 6 bases of the junction left unmatched. This CDR3 is built from 14 residues. The clonotype originates from a woman in her forties or fifties in good health. The specimen was blood. J is TRBJ2-7 and V is TRBV27; 8 bases are a match to TRBD1. CDR3 bases: TGTGCCAGCAGTCGACAGGGGTCGTTCTACGAGCAGTACTTC. This gives the protein CASSRQGSFYEQYF.